This T cell receptor beta chain was observed in a study of cytomegalovirus exposure and HLA in healthy donors. Turning to the study itself: Prior work identified 95 million to 120 million unique TCR beta sequences in around 170 million T cells.

The PCR used 60 Vbeta and 13 Jbeta primers. TCRdb keeps only in-frame clones here, not all; method: immunoSEQ multiplex PCR. The data show about 120,000 clones, 65% to 85% seen once. The CDR3 loop spans 13 amino acids. The junction had 4 bases not matched to a gene; V was cut back by 6 bases and J by 5 bases. The germline CDR1 and CDR2 sequences are MNHEY and SVGAGI. The V gene is TRBV6-5, the J gene TRBJ2-7; 10 positions match TRBD1. The origin of this receptor is a woman aged 40-49 years in good health and CMV-seropositive. Source material: PBMCs. In DNA, the CDR3 is TGTGCCAGCAGGGGGACAGGGGACCACGAGCAGTACTTC. It translates to CASRGTGDHEQYF.